The 20 T cell receptor beta chains reported below all come from one sample, sequenced in a study of T cell repertoires in cytomegalovirus infection. Each CDR3 protein is one row after TCRdb ran MiXCR on the reads. The sample contains 200,000 to 300,000 distinct CDR3 sequences, roughly 10% of which appear only once. Sequenced input: PBMCs. These receptors came from a human donor in good health (CMV status not recorded). Some clones in this sample may be carry-over from other donors' samples.

The J gene is TRBJ1-2, the V gene TRBV28; D is unresolved. V gave up 3 bases and J gave up 2 bases, with 10 bases separating them. Looked up from germline, CDR1 is MDHEN and CDR2 is SYDVKM. CDR3 length: 14 amino acids. CDR3 sequence (DNA): TGTGCCAGCAGTTTGGCCAGAAGGAACTATGGCTACACCTTC. Its translation: CASSLARRNYGYTF.

In this sample, this clonotype turned up many times. The rearrangement links TRBV7-2 to TRBJ2-7; no definite D call. CDR1 is SGHTA, CDR2 FQGNSA, per germline. V was clipped by 1 base and J by 1 base, with 2 bases between them. This CDR3 has 12 residues. The CDR3 reads CASSLESYEQYF. The CDR3 DNA reads TGTGCCAGCAGCTTAGAATCCTACGAGCAGTACTTC.

A remark on this clonotype: Compared with germline, one end of the junction differs, possibly owing to a read error. The rearrangement joins TRBV2 to TRBJ1-2; D is perhaps TRBD1 (5 bases). CDR1 and CDR2 from the germline V gene are SNHLY and FYNNEI. The CDR3 runs to 13 residues. The CDR3 loop is CASSADSNYGNTF. The CDR3 DNA reads as TGTGCCAGCAGCGCCGACAGCAACTATGGCAACACCTTC.

This clonotype came up many times. This sequence joins TRBV5-5 and TRBJ1-1; D not resolved. The CDR3 contains 15 residues. Germline lookup yields CDR1 SGHKS and CDR2 YYEKEE (reference sequence). Trimming stripped 6 bases from V and 0 bases from J, with 15 bases between. CDR3 sequence reads: CASTTRRSVNTEAFF. The CDR3 bases are TGTGCCAGCACCACGCGAAGGAGCGTGAACACTGAAGCTTTCTTT.

This clonotype was detected ten times or more. The V and J genes are TRBV5-1 and TRBJ2-1; 12 bases are shared with TRBD2. CDR3 length equals 16 residues. CDR1 and CDR2 (germline): SGHRS, YFSETQ. J gave up 10 bases and V 0 bases, and 8 bases lay outside the gene matches. Here the CDR3 reads CASSLGLAGGKTEQFF. For the CDR3, the DNA is TGCGCCAGCAGCTTGGGGCTAGCGGGAGGGAAGACCGAGCAGTTCTTC.

This clonotype turned up a few times. The V call is TRBV6-8, the J call TRBJ1-2; D gene unclear. Germline values: CDR1 MNHGY, CDR2 SAAAGT. V was cut by 5 bases and J by 6 bases, with 13 bases left in between. This CDR3 has 13 amino acids. CDR3 protein: CASSTRTRDGYTF. The CDR3 DNA reads TGTGCCAGCAGTACCCGTACCCGGGATGGCTACACCTTC.

This clonotype has ten or more counts. V gene TRBV20-1 combines with J gene TRBJ2-7, with no clear D. The germline V gene has CDR1 DFQATT and CDR2 SNEGSKA (reference sequence). The CDR3 sequence is 13 residues long. The ends were cut back, 6 bases at V and 4 bases at J, with 16 bases in the middle. CDR3 sequence reads: CSAPAELTYEQYF. CDR3 in DNA: TGCAGTGCCCCGGCCGAGTTGACGTACGAGCAGTACTTC.

This clonotype was seen more than once but under ten times. This chain uses TRBV19 with TRBJ2-5; TRBD2 agrees at 7 bases. The CDR3 is 15 amino acids. Germline-derived CDR1 and CDR2 are LNHDA and SQIVND (reference sequence). V trimming: 3 bases; J trimming: 9 bases; junction bases outside the gene matches: 13. The CDR3 here is CASSIGAGRERSQYF. CDR3 nucleotides: TGTGCCAGTAGTATCGGAGCGGGAAGGGAAAGATCCCAGTACTTC.

The sample holds many counts of this clonotype. The chain joins TRBV12-3 or TRBV12-4 to TRBJ1-1, with 9 bases that match TRBD1. The length of the CDR3 is 15 residues. J was trimmed by 0 bases and V by 5 bases; bases with no gene match: 4. The CDR3 region has the DNA TGTGCCAGCAGTGTGGGACAGGGATTGAACACTGAAGCTTTCTTT. Its translation: CASSVGQGLNTEAFF.

This clonotype was seen repeatedly, ten times or more. V gene TRBV12-3 or TRBV12-4 combines with J gene TRBJ1-3; D is uncertain. The CDR3 runs 13 residues. Trimming cost V 10 bases and J 0 bases, with 10 bases left between them. CDR3 sequence reads: CATSILSGNTIYF. The DNA of the CDR3 is TGTGCCACGTCCATCCTCTCTGGAAACACCATATATTTT.

This clonotype came up many times. The rearrangement joins TRBV6-6 to TRBJ1-1; TRBD1 might be the D (6 bases). The germline V gene encodes CDR1 MNHNY and CDR2 SVGAGI (reference sequence). The germline V and J ends were trimmed by 7 bases and 6 bases, with 15 bases remaining between them. The CDR3 has 13 amino acids. Written as DNA, the CDR3 is TGTGCCAGCAACAGGGACACCGATGCTGAAGCTTTCTTT. Protein: CASNRDTDAEAFF.

This clonotype was seen a few times. This chain uses TRBV20-1 with TRBJ2-7; D is possibly TRBD2 (5 bases). V was trimmed by 0 bases and J by 3 bases, leaving 15 bases between them. The CDR3 loop spans 15 amino acids. Germline loops: CDR1 DFQATT, CDR2 SNEGSKA (reference sequence). Written as DNA, the CDR3 is TGCAGTGCTAGAGAGTCGGACCTCGGAGGCTACGAGCAGTACTTC. Amino acid sequence: CSARESDLGGYEQYF.

The chain employs TRBV6-2 or TRBV6-3 and TRBJ2-5; 8 bases are shared with TRBD2. CDR3 length: 14 residues. With V trimmed by 7 bases and J by 5 bases, 9 bases remained unmatched. Germline loops: CDR1 MNHEY, CDR2 SVGEGT. CDR3 sequence reads: CASNDGRGWETQYF. The CDR3, as DNA: TGTGCCAGCAACGACGGGAGGGGCTGGGAGACCCAGTACTTC.

This clonotype was found many times. The chain links TRBV12-3 or TRBV12-4 to TRBJ2-1, with 11 positions matching TRBD1. The CDR3 has 17 residues. After removal of 0 bases from V and 4 bases from J, the junction contained 5 bases not matched to a gene. The CDR3 DNA is TGTGCCAGCAGTTTAGCGCCGGGACAGGGGGGATACAATGAGCAGTTCTTC. This translates into CASSLAPGQGGYNEQFF.

The chain links TRBV10-3 to TRBJ1-6; TRBD1 matches 10 bases. The V gene's germline CDR1 is ENHRY and CDR2 SYGVKD. The V segment lost 1 base and the J segment 6 bases; nucleotides outside the gene matches: 6. The CDR3 consists of 17 residues. CDR3 nucleotide sequence: TGTGCCATCAGTGAGTTGGGACAGGGGATCGGTAATTCACCCCTCCACTTT. Residues: CAISELGQGIGNSPLHF.

The chain employs TRBV12-3 or TRBV12-4 and TRBJ2-7; D tentatively reads TRBD1 or TRBD2 (6 bases each). V dropped 5 bases and J dropped 5 bases, with 19 bases sitting between them. The CDR3 has 15 residues. The chain's CDR3 is CASSLGGDLVHEQYF. The CDR3 nucleotides read TGTGCCAGCAGTCTCGGGGGCGATTTGGTCCACGAGCAGTACTTC.

The rearrangement uses TRBV7-2 and TRBJ1-2; TRBD1 might be the D (6 bases). Trimming stripped 2 bases from V and 7 bases from J, with 20 bases between. CDR1 SGHTA and CDR2 FQGNSA come from the germline V gene. This CDR3 region has 16 residues. The CDR3 here is CASSLKAGDLYRGYTF. The CDR3 DNA reads TGTGCCAGCAGCTTAAAGGCAGGGGATTTGTATCGTGGCTACACCTTC. The entire variable domain, with the rest obtained from reference TRBV7-2 and TRBJ1-2, is as follows: GAGVSQSPSNKVTEKGKDVELRCDPISGHTALYWYRQSLGQGLEFLIYFQGNSAPDKSGLPSDRFSAERTGGSVSTLTIQRTQQEDSAVYLCASSLKAGDLYRGYTFGSGTRLTVV.

This chain connects TRBV7-6 to TRBJ1-1, with no clear D. The V end lost 1 base, the J end lost 6 bases, and 15 bases lay between the germline ends. The CDR3 spans 15 residues. Looked up from germline, CDR1 is SGHVS and CDR2 is FNYEAQ. CDR3 sequence reads: CASSLDGQAWPEAFF. The CDR3 DNA reads as TGTGCCAGCAGCTTAGATGGGCAGGCCTGGCCTGAAGCTTTCTTT.

Ten or more counts support this clonotype. The rearrangement links TRBV12-3 or TRBV12-4 to TRBJ1-5; D remains unclear. V shed 3 bases and J shed 1 base, with 16 bases lying between them. This CDR3 is built from 17 residues. The CDR3 reads CASSFSPTDISNQPQHF. In DNA, the CDR3 is TGTGCCAGCAGTTTTAGCCCCACCGATATCAGCAATCAGCCCCAGCATTTT.

Notes on this clonotype: A clone one base away is much larger, so this may be a read error. V gene TRBV6-2 or TRBV6-3 combines with J gene TRBJ2-1; TRBD2 matches at 7 bases. The CDR3 is 15 residues long. Per the germline V gene, CDR1 is MNHEY and CDR2 is SVGEGT. The CDR3 loop reads CASSPTSQSYSEQFF. The CDR3 bases are TGTGCCAGCAGCCCGACTAGCCAGAGTTACAGTGAGCAGTTCTTC.